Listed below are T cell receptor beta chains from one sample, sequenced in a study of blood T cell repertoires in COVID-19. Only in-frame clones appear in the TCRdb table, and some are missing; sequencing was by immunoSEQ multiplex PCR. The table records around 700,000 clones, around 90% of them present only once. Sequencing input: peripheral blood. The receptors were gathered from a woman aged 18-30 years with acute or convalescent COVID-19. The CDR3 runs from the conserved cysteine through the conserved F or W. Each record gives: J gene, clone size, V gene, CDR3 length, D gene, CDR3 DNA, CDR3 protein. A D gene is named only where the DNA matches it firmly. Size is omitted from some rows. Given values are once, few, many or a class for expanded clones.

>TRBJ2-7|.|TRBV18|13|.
TGTGCCAGCTCACCGGCACAGGGTAACGAGCAGTACTTC
CASSPAQGNEQYF
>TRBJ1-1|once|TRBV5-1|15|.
TGCGCCAGCAGACGGGCCTTCAGGGAGAACACTGAAGCTTTCTTT
CASRRAFRENTEAFF
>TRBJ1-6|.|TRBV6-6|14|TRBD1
TGTGCCAGCAAGGACCAGGGGGTTAATTCACCCCTCCACTTT
CASKDQGVNSPLHF
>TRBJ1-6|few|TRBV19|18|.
TGTGCCAGTAGTATAGGTGGGCCGGGGGACCGCCATGGTTCACCCCTCCACTTT
CASSIGGPGDRHGSPLHF
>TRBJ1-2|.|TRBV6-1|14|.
TGTGCCAGCAGTGAGGGGGCCTCTAACTATGGCTACACCTTC
CASSEGASNYGYTF
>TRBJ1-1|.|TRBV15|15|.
TGTGCCACCAGCAGACAACCAGGGGTAGGCACTGAAGCTTTCTTT
CATSRQPGVGTEAFF
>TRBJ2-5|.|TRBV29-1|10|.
TGCAGCGTTGGAGAGAGGACCCAGTACTTC
CSVGERTQYF
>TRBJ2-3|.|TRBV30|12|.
TGTGCCTGGAGTGTATACACAGATACGCAGTATTTT
CAWSVYTDTQYF
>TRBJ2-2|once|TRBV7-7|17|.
TGTGCCAGCAGCTTAGTAGATTGGGGAAGGGGCACCGGGGAGCTGTTTTTT
CASSLVDWGRGTGELFF
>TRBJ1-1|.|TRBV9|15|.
TGTGCCAGCAGCGCCGCCCCGCCCGGGAACACTGAAGCTTTCTTT
CASSAAPPGNTEAFF
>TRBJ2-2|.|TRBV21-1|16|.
TGTGCCAGCAGCGCCACAGGGCGGAGGTACACCGGGGAGCTGTTTTTT
CASSATGRRYTGELFF
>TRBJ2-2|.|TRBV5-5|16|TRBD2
TGTGCCAGCAGCCCTCGGGAGGGCGGGAACACCGGGGAGCTGTTTTTT
CASSPREGGNTGELFF
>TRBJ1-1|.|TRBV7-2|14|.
TGTGCCAGCACCCCAGGGTGGAAGAACACTGAAGCTTTCTTT
CASTPGWKNTEAFF
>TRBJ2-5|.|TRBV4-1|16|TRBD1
TGCGCCAGCAGCCAAAATTTAGGGACAGGGGGAGAGACCCAGTACTTC
CASSQNLGTGGETQYF
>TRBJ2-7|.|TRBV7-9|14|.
TGTGCCAGCAGCCCTACGACAGGGAGGTACGAGCAGTACTTC
CASSPTTGRYEQYF
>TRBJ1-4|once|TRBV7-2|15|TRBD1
TGTGCCAGCAGCCCTGGGACAGCAACTAATGAAAAACTGTTTTTT
CASSPGTATNEKLFF
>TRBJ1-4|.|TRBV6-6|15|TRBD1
TGTGCCAGCACCCGAGGGACAGGAAAGGGTGAGAAACTGTTTTTT
CASTRGTGKGEKLFF
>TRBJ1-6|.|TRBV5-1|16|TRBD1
TGCGCCAGCAGCTTAGAAGGGACAGGGGGGAATTCACCCCTCCACTTT
CASSLEGTGGNSPLHF
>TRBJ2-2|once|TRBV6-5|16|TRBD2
TGTGCCAGCAGTTACGCGGCTAGCGGGGGGACCGGGGAGCTGTTTTTT
CASSYAASGGTGELFF
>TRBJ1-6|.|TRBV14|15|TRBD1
TGTGCCAGCAGCCAAGCGGGGACAGGGAATTCACCCCTCCACTTT
CASSQAGTGNSPLHF
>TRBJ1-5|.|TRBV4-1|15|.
TGCGCCAGCAGCCAACAGGACAGCTACAATCAGCCCCAGCATTTT
CASSQQDSYNQPQHF
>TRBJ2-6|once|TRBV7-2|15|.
TGTGCCAGCAGCTTCGATAGCGCTGGGGCCAACGTCCTGACTTTC
CASSFDSAGANVLTF
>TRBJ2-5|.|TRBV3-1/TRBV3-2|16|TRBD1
TGTGCCAGCAGCAGGACAGGGTCCGGGCTTCAAGAGACCCAGTACTTC
CASSRTGSGLQETQYF
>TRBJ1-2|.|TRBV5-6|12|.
TGTGCCAGCAGCTTTGGACCGGGGGGCTACACCTTC
CASSFGPGGYTF
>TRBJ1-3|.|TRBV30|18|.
TGTGCCTGGAGTGTACCCCCTTTTGGACTATTAGCTGGAAACACCATATATTTT
CAWSVPPFGLLAGNTIYF
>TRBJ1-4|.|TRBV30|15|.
TGTGCCTGGAAAGTTGGCGGCGGACTGAATGAAAAACTGTTTTTT
CAWKVGGGLNEKLFF
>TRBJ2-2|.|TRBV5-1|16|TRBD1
TGCGCCAGCAGCCCCGACAGGGGCGTTAACACCGGGGAGCTGTTTTTT
CASSPDRGVNTGELFF
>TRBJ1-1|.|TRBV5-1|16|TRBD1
TGCGCCAGCAGCTTGATGGGACAGGGGAGGGGGTCTGAAGCTTTCTTT
CASSLMGQGRGSEAFF